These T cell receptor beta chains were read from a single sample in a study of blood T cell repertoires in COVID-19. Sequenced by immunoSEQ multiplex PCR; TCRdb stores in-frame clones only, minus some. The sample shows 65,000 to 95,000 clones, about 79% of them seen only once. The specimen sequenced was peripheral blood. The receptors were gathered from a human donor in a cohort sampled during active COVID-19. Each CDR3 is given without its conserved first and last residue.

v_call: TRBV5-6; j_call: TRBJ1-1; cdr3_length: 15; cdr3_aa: ASSLFRRQLRNTEAF
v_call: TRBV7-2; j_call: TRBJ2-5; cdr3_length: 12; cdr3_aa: ASSLDTSRETQY
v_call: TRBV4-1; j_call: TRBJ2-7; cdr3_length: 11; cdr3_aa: ASSQETGAWQY
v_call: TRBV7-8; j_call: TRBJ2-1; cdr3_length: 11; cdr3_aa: ASSLRQLNEQF
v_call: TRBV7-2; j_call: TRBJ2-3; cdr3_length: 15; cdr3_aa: ASSLVLAGGPPDTQY
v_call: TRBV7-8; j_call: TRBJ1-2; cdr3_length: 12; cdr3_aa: ASSHDGANYGYT
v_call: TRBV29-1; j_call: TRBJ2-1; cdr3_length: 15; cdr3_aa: SVEFAGGQGTYNEQF
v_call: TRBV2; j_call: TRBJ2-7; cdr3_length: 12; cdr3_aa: ASSVSVLGYEQY
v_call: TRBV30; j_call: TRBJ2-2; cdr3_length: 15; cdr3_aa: AWTLRTAGGFTGELF
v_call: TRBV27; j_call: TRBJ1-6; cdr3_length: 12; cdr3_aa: ASSLERVNSPLH
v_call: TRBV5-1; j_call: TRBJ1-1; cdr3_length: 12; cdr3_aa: ASSFWSGNTEAF
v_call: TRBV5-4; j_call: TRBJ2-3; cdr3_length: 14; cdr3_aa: ASSKRLAGVVDTQY
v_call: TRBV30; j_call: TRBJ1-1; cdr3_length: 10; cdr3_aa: AWTVGGNEAF
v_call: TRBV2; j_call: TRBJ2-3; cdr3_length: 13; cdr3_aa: ASSEDRGYADTQY
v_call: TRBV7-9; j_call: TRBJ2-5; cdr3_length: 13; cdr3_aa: ASSPGGGSPETQY
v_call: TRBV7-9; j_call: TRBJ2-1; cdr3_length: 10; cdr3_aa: ASSLGGREQF
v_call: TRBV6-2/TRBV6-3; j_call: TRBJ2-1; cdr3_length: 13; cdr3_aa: ASSLSGPSYNEQF
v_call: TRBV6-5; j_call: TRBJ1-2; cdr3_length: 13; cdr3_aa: VSRDRGKGLGGYT
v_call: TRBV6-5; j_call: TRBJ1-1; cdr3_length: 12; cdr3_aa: ASRQGAINTEAF
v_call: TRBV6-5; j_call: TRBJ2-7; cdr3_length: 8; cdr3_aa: ATGTSEQY
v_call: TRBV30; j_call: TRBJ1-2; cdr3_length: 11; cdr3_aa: AWSETGNYGYT
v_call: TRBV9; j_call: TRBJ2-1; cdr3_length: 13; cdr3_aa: ASSLSASGYNEQF
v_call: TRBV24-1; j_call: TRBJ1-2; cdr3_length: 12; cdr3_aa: ATSDFGRAYGYT
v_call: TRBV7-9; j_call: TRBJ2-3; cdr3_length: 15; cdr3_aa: ASSWLTGTGGADTQY
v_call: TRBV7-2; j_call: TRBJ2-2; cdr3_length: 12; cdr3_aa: ASSSHRPTGELF
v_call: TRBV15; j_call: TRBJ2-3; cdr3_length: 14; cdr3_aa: ATSRDLAGGQDTQY
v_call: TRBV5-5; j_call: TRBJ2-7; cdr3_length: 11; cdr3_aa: ASSFGTTLEQY
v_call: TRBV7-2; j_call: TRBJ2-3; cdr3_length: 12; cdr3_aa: ASSLSGLTDTQY
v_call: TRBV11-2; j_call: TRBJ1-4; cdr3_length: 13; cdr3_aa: ASSLEGGVWEKLF
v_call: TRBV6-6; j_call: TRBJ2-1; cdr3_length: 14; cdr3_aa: ASSGPGLAGGNEQF
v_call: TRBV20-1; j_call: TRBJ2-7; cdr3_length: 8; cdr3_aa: SALSDEQY
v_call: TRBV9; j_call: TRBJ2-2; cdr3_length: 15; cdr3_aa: ASSMTSGGANTGELF
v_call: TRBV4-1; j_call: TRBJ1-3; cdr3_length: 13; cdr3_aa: ASSPWGEAGNTIY
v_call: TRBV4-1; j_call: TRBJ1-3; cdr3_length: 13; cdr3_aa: ASSYSRGRGNTIY
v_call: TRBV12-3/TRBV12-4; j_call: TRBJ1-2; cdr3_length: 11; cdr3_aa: ASSLGRLYGYT
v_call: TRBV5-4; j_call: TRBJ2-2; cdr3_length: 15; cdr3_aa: ASSSPGTGTNTGELF
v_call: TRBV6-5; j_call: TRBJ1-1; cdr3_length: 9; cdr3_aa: ASTQGPWAF
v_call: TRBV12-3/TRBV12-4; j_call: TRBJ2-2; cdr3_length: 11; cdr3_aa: ASSPRGSGELF
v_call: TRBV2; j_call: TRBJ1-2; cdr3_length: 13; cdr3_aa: ALSASDSPNYGYT
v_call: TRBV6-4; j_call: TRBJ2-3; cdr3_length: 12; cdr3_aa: ASSEEGSTDTQY
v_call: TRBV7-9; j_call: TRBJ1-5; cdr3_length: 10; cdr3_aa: ASSLGGRPQH
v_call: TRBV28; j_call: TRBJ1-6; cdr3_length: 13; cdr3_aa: ASSLGSRGNSPLH
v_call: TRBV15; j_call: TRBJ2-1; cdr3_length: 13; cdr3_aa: ATSRGRDSDNEQF
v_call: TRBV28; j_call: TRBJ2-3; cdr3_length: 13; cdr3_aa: ASDIRGLDTDTQY
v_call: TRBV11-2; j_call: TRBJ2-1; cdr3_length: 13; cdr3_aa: ASSREASGNNEQF
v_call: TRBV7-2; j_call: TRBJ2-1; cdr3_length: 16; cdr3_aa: ASSLDWEGLAGVGEQF